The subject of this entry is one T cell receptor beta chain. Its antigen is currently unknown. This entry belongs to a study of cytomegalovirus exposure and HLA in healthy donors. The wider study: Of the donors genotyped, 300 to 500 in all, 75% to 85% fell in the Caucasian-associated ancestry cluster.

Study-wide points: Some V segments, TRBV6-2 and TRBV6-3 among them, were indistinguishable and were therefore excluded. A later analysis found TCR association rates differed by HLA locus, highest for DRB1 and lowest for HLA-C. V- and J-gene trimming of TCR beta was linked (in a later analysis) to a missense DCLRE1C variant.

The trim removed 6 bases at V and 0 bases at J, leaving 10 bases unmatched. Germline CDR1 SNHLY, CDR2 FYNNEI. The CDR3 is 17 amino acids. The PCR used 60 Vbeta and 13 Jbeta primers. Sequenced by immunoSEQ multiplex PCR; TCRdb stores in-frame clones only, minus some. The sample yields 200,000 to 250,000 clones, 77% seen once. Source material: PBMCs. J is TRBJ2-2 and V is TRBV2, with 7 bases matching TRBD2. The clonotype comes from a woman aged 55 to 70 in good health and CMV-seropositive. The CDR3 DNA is TGTGCCAGCAGGGTTTGGGGGGGAAACGCGAACACCGGGGAGCTGTTTTTT. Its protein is CASRVWGGNANTGELFF.